Below, 20 T cell receptor beta chains from the same sample are listed, as sequenced in a study of T cell responses to AZD1222 COVID-19 vaccine. The method was immunoSEQ multiplex PCR; TCRdb's version includes in-frame clones alone and lacks a portion of them. The sample contains some 94,000 clones, 70% to 90% of which appear only once. Sample: peripheral blood, taken on day 0 of AZD1222 vaccination. The receptors were gathered from an adult in good health.

The V gene is TRBV9, the J gene TRBJ2-1, with D perhaps matching TRBD1 (6 bases). Germline values: CDR1 SGDLS, CDR2 YYNGEE. CDR3 length: 14 residues. V was pared by 2 bases and J by 5 bases, with 11 bases between. The CDR3 nucleotides read TGTGCCAGCAGCGTTCTACCAGGGGACAATGAGCAGTTCTTC. It encodes CASSVLPGDNEQFF. The whole variable domain, filled in from reference TRBV9 and TRBJ2-1, reads DSGVTQTPKHLITATGQRVTLRCSPRSGDLSVYWYQQSLDQGLQFLIQYYNGEERAKGNILERFSAQQFPDLHSELNLSSLELGDSALYFCASSVLPGDNEQFFGPGTRLTVL.

With respect to this clone: One junction end disagrees with the germline gene, perhaps due to a read error. This chain connects TRBV5-1 to TRBJ1-1; D not resolved. CDR1 and CDR2 (germline): SGHRS, YFSETQ. This CDR3 has 15 residues. The CDR3 loop is CASSYQGSSNTEAFF. CDR3 coding DNA: TGTGCCAGCAGCTATCAAGGGTCGTCGAACACTGAAGCTTTCTTT.

The chain joins TRBV4-1 to TRBJ1-2; 7 nucleotides match TRBD1. Looked up from germline, CDR1 is MGHRA and CDR2 is YSYEKL. This CDR3 contains 14 residues. V lost 4 bases, J lost 7 bases, and 9 bases stayed unmatched. The CDR3 coding sequence is TGCGCCAGCAGCCGGTCGGACAGGTCCTTTGGCTACACCTTC. Protein: CASSRSDRSFGYTF.

J is TRBJ2-2 and V is TRBV5-6; weak D call: TRBD2 (6 bases). Trimming cost V 1 base and J 9 bases, with 13 bases left between them. Germline CDR1 and CDR2: SGHDT and YYEEEE. This CDR3 region has 14 residues. CDR3 sequence: CASSLKLASRELFF. Here the CDR3 DNA reads TGTGCCAGCAGCTTGAAACTAGCCTCCAGGGAGCTGTTTTTT.

The chain recombines TRBV7-2 with TRBJ1-5, with TRBD1 matching over 9 bases. Germline trimming cut 1 base from V and 7 bases from J; bases unmatched to any gene: 11. This CDR3 spans 17 amino acids. The V gene's germline CDR1 is SGHTA and CDR2 FQGNSA. The CDR3 DNA sequence: TGTGCCAGCAGCTTAGGGGGGCGGGGGACAGGGACCCAGCCCCAGCATTTT. Its protein is CASSLGGRGTGTQPQHF.

The chain joins TRBV18 to TRBJ1-5, with D unresolved. The V end lost 2 bases, the J end lost 0 bases, and 8 bases lay between the germline ends. Germline values: CDR1 KGHSH, CDR2 LQKENI. The CDR3 is made up of 15 amino acids. CDR3 DNA sequence: TGTGCCAGCTCACCAGACCGAAATAGCAATCAGCCCCAGCATTTT. As protein: CASSPDRNSNQPQHF.

V is TRBV6-5 and J is TRBJ1-2; tentatively, D is TRBD1 (6 bases). This CDR3 is built from 12 residues. The V gene's germline CDR1 is MNHEY and CDR2 SVGAGI. V lost 10 bases and J 4 bases, leaving 13 bases between the germline ends. Here the CDR3 reads CAISGGVYGYTF. CDR3 nucleotide sequence: TGTGCCATCTCGGGGGGCGTCTATGGCTACACCTTC.

V is TRBV2 and J is TRBJ1-2, with TRBD1 matching over 9 bases. The junction had 4 bases not matched to a gene; V was cut back by 6 bases and J by 8 bases. Germline values: CDR1 SNHLY, CDR2 FYNNEI. The CDR3 covers 12 residues. As DNA, the CDR3 is TGTGCCAGCAGGGGACAGGGAAGGGGCTACACCTTC. It codes for CASRGQGRGYTF.

V gene TRBV24-1 combines with J gene TRBJ1-5, with 7 bases matching TRBD1. J lost 2 bases, V lost 4 bases, and 7 bases had no gene match. Germline CDR1 is KGHDR and CDR2 is SFDVKD. The CDR3 is 16 residues long. The CDR3 sequence is CATSDDRAKGNQPQHF. The DNA of the CDR3 is TGTGCCACCAGTGACGACAGGGCTAAGGGCAATCAGCCCCAGCATTTT.

This sequence joins TRBV4-3 and TRBJ1-1; tentative D call: TRBD1 (5 bases). CDR1 LGHNA and CDR2 YSLEER come from the germline V gene. V gave up 1 base and J gave up 0 bases, with 12 bases separating them. The CDR3 sequence is 16 residues long. CDR3 residues: CASSQGANRMNTEAFF. DNA for the CDR3: TGCGCCAGCAGCCAAGGCGCGAACAGGATGAACACTGAAGCTTTCTTT.

The chain couples TRBV6-6 to TRBJ1-2, with D perhaps matching TRBD1 (5 bases). The V gene's germline CDR1 is MNHNY and CDR2 SVGAGI (reference sequence). V was trimmed by 6 bases and J by 6 bases, leaving 14 bases between them. CDR3 length: 13 residues. The CDR3 bases are TGTGCCAGCAGCTACCGGGGGTATGATGGCTACACCTTC. Amino acids: CASSYRGYDGYTF.

V is TRBV19 and J is TRBJ1-5, with a tentative D call TRBD1 (5 bases). Trimming stripped 7 bases from V and 1 base from J, with 11 bases between. Germline loops: CDR1 LNHDA, CDR2 SQIVND (reference sequence). The CDR3 sequence is 14 residues long. The CDR3 region is CASTWGLSNQPQHF. DNA for the CDR3: TGTGCCAGTACTTGGGGACTAAGCAATCAGCCCCAGCATTTT.

J is TRBJ2-2 and V is TRBV18, with D hard to call. Germline values: CDR1 KGHSH, CDR2 LQKENI. The length of the CDR3 is 14 residues. Trimming took off 10 bases at V and 0 bases at J, with 12 bases between the two ends. For the CDR3, the DNA is TGTGCCACCCCAGGCCAGTCGAACACCGGGGAGCTGTTTTTT. This sequence encodes CATPGQSNTGELFF.

Remarks on this clone: No DNA is shown, since the ends of the CDR3 on it are uncertain; the CDR3 is the one TCRdb lists. The J gene is TRBJ1-2, the V gene TRBV29-1. CDR1 is SQVTM, CDR2 ANQGSEA, per germline. A total of 11 residues make up the CDR3, ends included. The CDR3 loop is CSVEDVGSGTF.

The chain combines TRBV12-3 or TRBV12-4 with TRBJ1-2, with D uncertain. The CDR3 has 12 residues. V gave up 10 bases and J gave up 2 bases, with 11 bases separating them. CDR3 residues: CANLSGNYGYTF. CDR3 DNA sequence: TGTGCCAACCTTAGCGGGAACTATGGCTACACCTTC.

This clone was seen only a few times. The V gene is TRBV30, the J gene TRBJ1-1, with a possible D match to TRBD1 (6 bases). In germline, CDR1 is GTSNPN, CDR2 SVGIG (reference sequence). The length of the CDR3 is 11 residues. The CDR3 protein is CAYRRGAGAFF. CDR3 coding DNA: TGTGCTTACCGACGGGGGGCAGGAGCTTTCTTT. The variable domain in full, completed from reference TRBV30 and TRBJ1-1, reads SQTIHQWPATLVQPVGSPLSLECTVEGTSNPNLYWYRQAAGRGLQLLFYSVGIGQISSEVPQNLSASRPQDRQFILSSKKLLLSDSGFYLCAYRRGAGAFFGQGTRLTVV.

The V and J genes are TRBV7-8 and TRBJ2-2; the match to TRBD1 covers 7 bases. CDR3 length equals 16 residues. With V trimmed by 4 bases and J by 6 bases, 11 bases remained unmatched. CDR1 and CDR2 from the germline V gene are SGHVS and FQNEAQ. Here the CDR3 DNA reads TGTGCCAGCAGCTCGAAATTGACAGGGTATGCCGGGGAGCTGTTTTTT. Amino acids: CASSSKLTGYAGELFF. Variable domain in full (rest from reference TRBV7-8 and TRBJ2-2): GAGVSQSPRYKVAKRGQDVALRCDPISGHVSLFWYQQALGQGPEFLTYFQNEAQLDKSGLPSDRFFAERPEGSVSTLKIQRTQQEDSAVYLCASSSKLTGYAGELFFGEGSRLTVL.

This clone was counted once. The chain is built from TRBV7-3 and TRBJ1-2; D gene uncertain. Trimming stripped 1 base from V and 8 bases from J, with 8 bases between. The CDR3 covers 12 residues. Germline CDR1 SGHTA, CDR2 FQGTGA. CDR3 nucleotide sequence: TGTGCCAGCAGCTTAATTCAGAGGGGCTACACCTTC. This sequence encodes CASSLIQRGYTF.

The chain employs TRBV30 and TRBJ2-3; 13 positions agree with TRBD2. Germline loops: CDR1 GTSNPN, CDR2 SVGIG (reference sequence). The CDR3 is made up of 15 amino acids. V was clipped by 8 bases and J by 5 bases; unmatched bases: 10. For the CDR3, the DNA is TGTGCCATAAGCGGACTAGCGGGAGTTAGAGATACGCAGTATTTT. Translating it yields CAISGLAGVRDTQYF.

V gene TRBV5-1 combines with J gene TRBJ1-2; D remains unclear. Germline loops: CDR1 SGHRS, CDR2 YFSETQ. The CDR3 spans 14 residues. Between the trimmed V and J ends, which lost 0 bases and 3 bases, there was a span of 9 bases. CDR3 sequence reads: CASSLGSNYYGYTF. CDR3 DNA: TGCGCCAGCAGCTTGGGTTCCAACTACTATGGCTACACCTTC.